Listed below are T cell receptor beta chains from one sample, sequenced in a study of shared clonotypes between healthy human individuals. Measured with immunoSEQ multiplex PCR; TCRdb has only the in-frame clones, and not every one. The data hold about 2.4 million clones, with under 95% observed a single time. The source material was naive CD4+ T cells from PBMCs. The receptors were gathered from a man aged 18 to 30 in good health. Some clones in this sample may be carry-over from other donors' samples. Each CDR3 is given with its conserved first and last residue. A D gene is named only where the DNA matches it firmly. Where a row states a size, it is once, few, many or the class of an expanded clone; other rows omit it.

D gene: .; clone size: .; J gene: TRBJ2-3; V gene: TRBV27; CDR3 protein: CASSSYRATDTQYF; CDR3 DNA: TGTGCCAGCAGTTCCTACAGGGCCACAGATACGCAGTATTTT
D gene: TRBD1; clone size: .; J gene: TRBJ2-7; V gene: TRBV28; CDR3 protein: CASSSRDRRGSEQYF; CDR3 DNA: TGTGCCAGCAGTTCTCGGGACAGGAGGGGATCCGAGCAGTACTTC
D gene: TRBD2; clone size: .; J gene: TRBJ2-5; V gene: TRBV7-6; CDR3 protein: CASSRSGTQETQYF; CDR3 DNA: TGTGCCAGCAGCCGTAGCGGGACCCAAGAGACCCAGTACTTC
D gene: TRBD2; clone size: .; J gene: TRBJ2-3; V gene: TRBV6-5; CDR3 protein: CASSYGPSRGGDTQYF; CDR3 DNA: TGTGCCAGCAGTTATGGACCCAGCCGGGGGGGAGATACGCAGTATTTT
D gene: .; clone size: .; J gene: TRBJ1-3; V gene: TRBV6-6; CDR3 protein: CASRVTGGNTIYF; CDR3 DNA: TGTGCCAGTCGGGTGACGGGTGGAAACACCATATATTTT
D gene: .; clone size: .; J gene: TRBJ1-2; V gene: TRBV29-1; CDR3 protein: CSVDHDRRQANYGYTF; CDR3 DNA: TGCAGCGTTGATCATGACAGGCGCCAAGCTAACTATGGCTACACCTTC
D gene: .; clone size: .; J gene: TRBJ2-1; V gene: TRBV11-2; CDR3 protein: CASSLDQAFGEQFF; CDR3 DNA: TGTGCCAGCAGCTTAGATCAGGCTTTCGGTGAGCAGTTCTTC
D gene: TRBD1; clone size: .; J gene: TRBJ2-5; V gene: TRBV14; CDR3 protein: CASSPYRDRGRETQYF; CDR3 DNA: TGTGCCAGCAGCCCTTACCGGGACAGGGGGCGGGAGACCCAGTACTTC
D gene: .; clone size: .; J gene: TRBJ2-5; V gene: TRBV9; CDR3 protein: CASSVAILETQYF; CDR3 DNA: TGTGCCAGCAGCGTAGCTATTCTAGAGACCCAGTACTTC
D gene: .; clone size: .; J gene: TRBJ1-1; V gene: TRBV28; CDR3 protein: CASSFWGKNTEAFF; CDR3 DNA: TGTGCCAGCAGTTTTTGGGGGAAGAACACTGAAGCTTTCTTT
D gene: .; clone size: .; J gene: TRBJ1-4; V gene: TRBV28; CDR3 protein: CASSPGVAGVEKLFF; CDR3 DNA: TGTGCCAGCAGCCCAGGGGTAGCGGGGGTTGAAAAACTGTTTTTT
D gene: .; clone size: few; J gene: TRBJ1-5; V gene: TRBV7-9; CDR3 protein: CASSLSREDQPQHF; CDR3 DNA: TGTGCCAGCAGCTTATCAAGGGAAGATCAGCCCCAGCATTTT
D gene: .; clone size: .; J gene: TRBJ1-1; V gene: TRBV4-1; CDR3 protein: CASSQDGALHRVHTEAFF; CDR3 DNA: TGCGCCAGCAGCCAAGATGGGGCATTACACAGGGTGCACACTGAAGCTTTCTTT
D gene: .; clone size: .; J gene: TRBJ2-3; V gene: TRBV6-4; CDR3 protein: CATPRRGRFISTDTQYF; CDR3 DNA: TGTGCCACCCCCCGGCGAGGGAGGTTTATTAGCACAGATACGCAGTATTTT
D gene: TRBD2; clone size: .; J gene: TRBJ2-7; V gene: TRBV6-5; CDR3 protein: CASSYEAGEDHEQYF; CDR3 DNA: TGTGCCAGCAGTTACGAGGCGGGAGAAGACCACGAGCAGTACTTC
D gene: .; clone size: few; J gene: TRBJ2-7; V gene: TRBV15; CDR3 protein: CATSRDRYFAYEQYF; CDR3 DNA: TGTGCCACCAGCAGAGATCGATACTTTGCCTACGAGCAGTACTTC
D gene: .; clone size: .; J gene: TRBJ2-1; V gene: TRBV6-5; CDR3 protein: CASRETEYNEQFF; CDR3 DNA: TGTGCCAGCAGAGAGACAGAGTACAATGAGCAGTTCTTC
D gene: .; clone size: .; J gene: TRBJ2-1; V gene: TRBV5-1; CDR3 protein: CASSKTPGGNEQFF; CDR3 DNA: TGCGCCAGCTCTAAAACGCCCGGGGGCAATGAGCAGTTCTTC
D gene: TRBD1; clone size: .; J gene: TRBJ2-2; V gene: TRBV9; CDR3 protein: CASSALGTAHGTGELFF; CDR3 DNA: TGTGCCAGCAGCGCGCTCGGGACAGCTCATGGCACCGGGGAGCTGTTTTTT
D gene: TRBD2; clone size: .; J gene: TRBJ2-1; V gene: TRBV7-8; CDR3 protein: CASSLARLAGYNEQFF; CDR3 DNA: TGTGCCAGCAGCTTAGCCCGACTAGCGGGATACAATGAGCAGTTCTTC
D gene: .; clone size: .; J gene: TRBJ1-1; V gene: TRBV7-9; CDR3 protein: CASSLVGRSMNTEAFF; CDR3 DNA: TGTGCCAGCAGCTTAGTAGGACGGAGCATGAACACTGAAGCTTTCTTT
D gene: .; clone size: .; J gene: TRBJ2-7; V gene: TRBV5-6; CDR3 protein: CASSQLGGTAPYEQYF; CDR3 DNA: TGTGCCAGCAGCCAACTAGGAGGGACCGCGCCCTACGAGCAGTACTTC
D gene: TRBD1; clone size: .; J gene: TRBJ1-2; V gene: TRBV6-1; CDR3 protein: CASRGTGSNYGYTF; CDR3 DNA: TGTGCCAGCAGAGGGACAGGATCAAACTATGGCTACACCTTC
D gene: .; clone size: .; J gene: TRBJ2-3; V gene: TRBV11-3; CDR3 protein: CASSLRNRQDTQYF; CDR3 DNA: TGTGCCAGCAGCTTACGGAATAGGCAAGATACGCAGTATTTT
D gene: .; clone size: .; J gene: TRBJ1-2; V gene: TRBV5-4; CDR3 protein: CASSEPLGFQYGYTF; CDR3 DNA: TGTGCCAGCAGCGAACCCTTGGGATTCCAGTATGGCTACACCTTC
D gene: TRBD1; clone size: once; J gene: TRBJ1-2; V gene: TRBV5-1; CDR3 protein: CASSLGQGTNYGYTF; CDR3 DNA: TGCGCCAGCAGCTTGGGACAGGGGACTAACTATGGCTACACCTTC
D gene: TRBD1; clone size: .; J gene: TRBJ1-5; V gene: TRBV4-1; CDR3 protein: CASSQSGGGSNQPQHF; CDR3 DNA: TGCGCCAGCAGCCAATCAGGGGGAGGCAGCAATCAGCCCCAGCATTTT
D gene: TRBD1; clone size: .; J gene: TRBJ2-6; V gene: TRBV28; CDR3 protein: CASSLGSRGPRRGANVLTF; CDR3 DNA: TGTGCCAGCAGTTTAGGGTCCAGGGGGCCCCGGAGGGGGGCCAACGTCCTGACTTTC
D gene: TRBD2; clone size: .; J gene: TRBJ2-2; V gene: TRBV4-1; CDR3 protein: CASSRGSGRGTGELFF; CDR3 DNA: TGCGCCAGCAGTCGAGGGAGCGGGAGGGGCACCGGGGAGCTGTTTTTT
D gene: TRBD2; clone size: .; J gene: TRBJ2-7; V gene: TRBV19; CDR3 protein: CASSIVGRGPRYEQYF; CDR3 DNA: TGTGCCAGTAGTATAGTTGGGAGGGGACCACGCTACGAGCAGTACTTC
D gene: TRBD1; clone size: .; J gene: TRBJ2-7; V gene: TRBV7-2; CDR3 protein: CASRRTGGSFSYEQYF; CDR3 DNA: TGTGCCAGCAGAAGGACAGGGGGCAGCTTCTCCTACGAGCAGTACTTC
D gene: TRBD1; clone size: .; J gene: TRBJ1-5; V gene: TRBV6-5; CDR3 protein: CASSRQGGRNQPQHF; CDR3 DNA: TGTGCCAGTTCTCGACAGGGGGGGAGGAATCAGCCCCAGCATTTT
D gene: .; clone size: few; J gene: TRBJ2-7; V gene: TRBV21-1; CDR3 protein: CASSNEQYF; CDR3 DNA: TGTGCCAGCAGCAACGAGCAGTACTTC
D gene: TRBD1; clone size: .; J gene: TRBJ2-6; V gene: TRBV28; CDR3 protein: CASSPLLGRDRGSGANVLTF; CDR3 DNA: TGTGCCAGCAGCCCCCTTCTCGGTCGGGACAGGGGTTCAGGGGCCAACGTCCTGACTTTC
D gene: .; clone size: .; J gene: TRBJ2-1; V gene: TRBV7-2; CDR3 protein: CASSSGPISYNEQFF; CDR3 DNA: TGTGCCAGCAGCTCCGGACCTATTTCCTACAATGAGCAGTTCTTC
D gene: TRBD2; clone size: .; J gene: TRBJ2-1; V gene: TRBV5-1; CDR3 protein: CASNRDYKNEQFF; CDR3 DNA: TGCGCCAGCAACCGGGACTATAAAAATGAGCAGTTCTTC
D gene: .; clone size: .; J gene: TRBJ2-1; V gene: TRBV7-3; CDR3 protein: CASSFGHSSYNEQFF; CDR3 DNA: TGTGCCAGCAGCTTCGGACACAGCTCCTACAATGAGCAGTTCTTC
D gene: .; clone size: once; J gene: TRBJ2-1; V gene: TRBV4-2; CDR3 protein: CASSQPYNEQFF; CDR3 DNA: TGTGCCAGCAGCCAACCGTATAATGAGCAGTTCTTC
D gene: TRBD1; clone size: .; J gene: TRBJ2-2; V gene: TRBV7-2; CDR3 protein: CASSFGQGLTGELFF; CDR3 DNA: TGTGCCAGCAGCTTTGGACAGGGTCTCACCGGGGAGCTGTTTTTT
D gene: .; clone size: .; J gene: TRBJ1-2; V gene: TRBV5-5; CDR3 protein: CASSLAQLYGYTF; CDR3 DNA: TGTGCCAGCAGCTTGGCACAGCTCTATGGCTACACCTTC
D gene: .; clone size: .; J gene: TRBJ2-7; V gene: TRBV19; CDR3 protein: CASSPKPETYEQYF; CDR3 DNA: TGTGCCAGTAGTCCTAAGCCGGAGACCTACGAGCAGTACTTC
D gene: .; clone size: .; J gene: TRBJ2-7; V gene: TRBV2; CDR3 protein: CASSEVRTVGTYEQYF; CDR3 DNA: TGTGCCAGCAGTGAGGTTAGGACAGTCGGGACCTACGAGCAGTACTTC
D gene: .; clone size: .; J gene: TRBJ1-1; V gene: TRBV10-3; CDR3 protein: CAISESITGGAFF; CDR3 DNA: TGTGCCATCAGTGAGTCGATTACAGGAGGAGCTTTCTTT
D gene: .; clone size: .; J gene: TRBJ2-5; V gene: TRBV5-4; CDR3 protein: CASSRSRVGETQYF; CDR3 DNA: TGTGCCAGCAGCCGGTCCAGGGTGGGAGAGACCCAGTACTTC
D gene: .; clone size: .; J gene: TRBJ1-2; V gene: TRBV29-1; CDR3 protein: CSVGGEGVYGYTF; CDR3 DNA: TGCAGCGTTGGGGGCGAGGGAGTCTATGGCTACACCTTC
D gene: TRBD2; clone size: .; J gene: TRBJ2-1; V gene: TRBV11-3; CDR3 protein: CASSPGGLTSYNEQFF; CDR3 DNA: TGTGCCAGCAGTCCGGGGGGATTGACCTCCTACAATGAGCAGTTCTTC
D gene: .; clone size: once; J gene: TRBJ2-4; V gene: TRBV10-3; CDR3 protein: CAISGIVGPSAIQYF; CDR3 DNA: TGTGCCATCAGTGGCATAGTAGGCCCATCGGCCATTCAGTACTTC